Each of the 28 T cell receptor beta chains below was sequenced from the same sample in a study of cytomegalovirus exposure and HLA in healthy donors. Primers for the PCR totalled 60 Vbeta and 13 Jbeta. Sequencing used immunoSEQ multiplex PCR; TCRdb keeps in-frame clones, though not all of them. This table has more than 140,000 clones, roughly 79% appearing once. Sequenced input: PBMCs. These receptors were taken from a male donor in good health and CMV-seronegative.

This chain joins TRBV10-3 and TRBJ2-1, with 10 bases fitting TRBD2. This CDR3 is built from 13 residues. Germline V CDR1 and CDR2: ENHRY, SYGVKD. The junction had 2 bases not matched to a gene; V was cut back by 8 bases and J by 4 bases. CDR3 bases: TGTGCCATCGGGACTAGCGCTTACAATGAGCAGTTCTTC. It is translated as CAIGTSAYNEQFF.

This sequence joins TRBV5-1 and TRBJ2-7; D remains ambiguous. Germline CDR1 is SGHRS and CDR2 is YFSETQ. This CDR3 spans 14 amino acids. The V and J ends lost 0 bases and 3 bases respectively, with 10 bases between them. In DNA, the CDR3 is TGCGCCAGCAGCTTGGGTGCTAGTGTCTACGAGCAGTACTTC. This translates into CASSLGASVYEQYF.

This clone occurred a few times. J is TRBJ1-3 and V is TRBV18, with D perhaps matching TRBD1 (5 bases). CDR3 length: 16 amino acids. Per the germline V gene, CDR1 is KGHSH and CDR2 is LQKENI. V gave up 3 bases and J gave up 2 bases, with 14 bases separating them. This CDR3 is CASSPVGVSAGNTIYF. The CDR3 DNA is TGTGCCAGCTCACCTGTAGGGGTTTCGGCTGGAAACACCATATATTTT.

The rearrangement uses TRBV9 and TRBJ2-7; 9 bases match TRBD2. Germline V gives CDR1 SGDLS, CDR2 YYNGEE. This CDR3 contains 15 residues. V dropped 4 bases and J dropped 0; count of bases not matched to a gene: 5. The chain's CDR3 is CASSPSGRPSYEQYF. The CDR3 bases are TGTGCCAGCAGCCCCAGCGGGAGGCCCTCCTACGAGCAGTACTTC.

The chain has TRBV18 and TRBJ2-5, with D unclear. Germline V CDR1 and CDR2: KGHSH, LQKENI. The V end lost 2 bases, the J end lost 1 base, and 8 bases lay between the germline ends. The CDR3 loop spans 14 amino acids. The CDR3 reads CASSPITGQETQYF. In nucleotides, the CDR3 is TGTGCCAGCTCACCAATAACCGGCCAAGAGACCCAGTACTTC.

The chain joins TRBV7-8 to TRBJ1-6, with D possibly TRBD1 on 5 matching bases. Germline CDR1 SGHVS, CDR2 FQNEAQ. Trimming removed 3 bases at V and 10 bases at J, with 16 bases between. CDR3 length: 15 residues. This chain's CDR3 is CASSFGTGGRSPLHF. The CDR3 DNA sequence: TGTGCCAGCAGCTTTGGGACTGGAGGAAGGTCACCCCTCCACTTT.

This clone showed up just once. The chain combines TRBV5-1 with TRBJ2-3; 14 positions agree with TRBD2. There are 15 residues in the CDR3. V lost 3 bases, J lost 6 bases, and 3 bases stayed unmatched. The germline CDR1 and CDR2 sequences are SGHRS and YFSETQ. Here the CDR3 DNA reads TGCGCCAGCAGCTGGGGACTAGCGGGGGCCGATACGCAGTATTTT. Amino acids: CASSWGLAGADTQYF.

The rearrangement links TRBV5-6 to TRBJ1-1; a weak D match, TRBD1 (6 bases). V lost 5 bases, J lost 0 bases, and 14 bases lay in between. Germline lookup yields CDR1 SGHDT and CDR2 YYEEEE. The CDR3 totals 15 residues. CDR3 region: CASRTGQKMNTEAFF. The CDR3 region has the DNA TGTGCCAGCAGGACAGGACAGAAAATGAACACTGAAGCTTTCTTT.

The chain joins TRBV7-9 to TRBJ2-2; 7 nucleotides line up with TRBD2. This CDR3 comprises 15 residues. The V segment lost 5 bases and the J segment 6 bases; nucleotides outside the gene matches: 9. CDR1 SEHNR and CDR2 FQNEAQ come from the germline V gene (reference sequence). DNA for the CDR3: TGTGCCAGCAGCAGGACTGGCGGGAGTCCCGGGGAGCTGTTTTTT. It yields the protein CASSRTGGSPGELFF. Full variable domain (outside the CDR3, taken from reference TRBV7-9 and TRBJ2-2): DTGVSQNPRHKITKRGQNVTFRCDPISEHNRLYWYRQTLGQGPEFLTYFQNEAQLEKSRLLSDRFSAERPKGSFSTLEIQRTEQGDSAMYLCASSRTGGSPGELFFGEGSRLTVL.

In its sample, this clone was seen once. The chain has TRBV19 and TRBJ1-4, with 7 nucleotides matching TRBD1. Germline values: CDR1 LNHDA, CDR2 SQIVND (reference sequence). The CDR3 runs 16 residues. V lost 3 bases, J lost 4 bases, and 8 bases stayed unmatched. The CDR3 protein is CASSMSRDSLNEKLFF. The CDR3 coding sequence is TGTGCCAGTAGTATGAGCCGGGACAGCCTTAATGAAAAACTGTTTTTT.

This clone was seen a few times. The gene calls are TRBV5-1 and TRBJ2-1, with D tentatively TRBD1 (6 bases). Trimming pared 4 bases from V and 6 bases from J, leaving 11 bases between. Germline CDR1 and CDR2: SGHRS and YFSETQ. The CDR3 totals 13 residues. The CDR3 is CASSTGNSNEQFF. The CDR3 DNA sequence: TGCGCCAGCAGCACAGGGAATTCCAATGAGCAGTTCTTC.

The chain uses TRBV13 and TRBJ1-6; possibly TRBD1 for D (6 bases). The CDR3 is made up of 16 amino acids. Per the germline V gene, CDR1 is PRHDT and CDR2 is FYEKMQ (reference sequence). The V end was cut by 5 bases, the J end by 6 bases, with 17 bases between. CDR3 protein: CASSGERGQPNSPLHF. DNA for the CDR3: TGTGCCAGCAGCGGGGAGCGCGGACAGCCTAATTCACCCCTCCACTTT.

V is TRBV2 and J is TRBJ2-7; TRBD1 is a possible D gene (5 bases). This CDR3 has 12 amino acids. Trimming stripped 6 bases from V and 7 bases from J, with 13 bases between. The germline V gene has CDR1 SNHLY and CDR2 FYNNEI. The CDR3 nucleotides are TGTGCCAGCAGAAACTTGAAGGGGGAGCAGTACTTC. This codes for CASRNLKGEQYF.

The V gene is TRBV19, the J gene TRBJ1-2, with a tentative D call TRBD1 (5 bases). V shed 3 bases and J shed 8 bases, with 16 bases lying between them. CDR1 and CDR2 (germline): LNHDA, SQIVND (reference sequence). CDR3 length: 14 residues. CDR3 residues: CASSIISGNIGYTF. The CDR3 nucleotides read TGTGCCAGTAGTATCATATCAGGGAACATCGGCTACACCTTC. The complete variable domain, with remaining parts taken from reference TRBV19 and TRBJ1-2, reads DGGITQSPKYLFRKEGQNVTLSCEQNLNHDAMYWYRQDPGQGLRLIYYSQIVNDFQKGDIAEGYSVSREKKESFPLTVTSAQKNPTAFYLCASSIISGNIGYTFGSGTRLTVV.

This chain connects TRBV7-9 to TRBJ2-5, with 12 bases that match TRBD2. Germline CDR1 reads SEHNR; CDR2 reads FQNEAQ (reference sequence). The ends lost 1 base at V and 5 bases at J; junction bases unmatched: 5. The CDR3 contains 16 residues. The CDR3 here is CASSLGLAGGSETQYF. CDR3 DNA sequence: TGTGCCAGCAGCTTAGGGCTAGCGGGAGGGAGTGAGACCCAGTACTTC.

The chain joins TRBV28 to TRBJ2-3, with 9 bases identical to TRBD2. Looked up from germline, CDR1 is MDHEN and CDR2 is SYDVKM. The CDR3 spans 18 residues. Unmatched junction bases numbered 16, after V lost 3 bases and J lost 6 bases. CDR3 in amino acids: CASSLFTLSGSQGDTQYF. The CDR3 nucleotides read TGTGCCAGCAGTTTGTTTACCCTTAGCGGGAGCCAAGGGGATACGCAGTATTTT.

The chain uses TRBV4-3 and TRBJ2-1; 9 nucleotides match TRBD2. With V trimmed by 0 bases and J by 12 bases, 6 bases remained unmatched. The CDR3 extends over 14 amino acids. The germline V gene has CDR1 LGHNA and CDR2 YSLEER. CDR3 residues: CASSQERLAGTQFF. CDR3 coding DNA: TGCGCCAGCAGCCAAGAAAGGCTAGCGGGAACGCAGTTCTTC.

The rearrangement joins TRBV4-3 to TRBJ1-6, with D possibly being TRBD1 (6 bases). Trimming took 3 bases from V and 5 from J, leaving 17 bases between them. The germline V gene encodes CDR1 LGHNA and CDR2 YSLEER. This CDR3 comprises 17 residues. CDR3 sequence: CASSQTHRVSDNSPLHF. The CDR3 DNA follows: TGCGCCAGCAGCCAGACGCACAGGGTTTCTGATAATTCACCCCTCCACTTT.

V usage is TRBV6-5 and J usage is TRBJ2-7; the match to TRBD1 covers 10 bases. Germline V gives CDR1 MNHEY, CDR2 SVGAGI. The V and J ends lost 2 bases and 1 base, in that order; junction bases with no gene match: 2. This CDR3 has 15 residues. CDR3 sequence: CASSYQGQGSYEQYF. For the CDR3, the DNA is TGTGCCAGCAGTTACCAGGGACAGGGGTCCTACGAGCAGTACTTC.

This rearrangement joins TRBV27 to TRBJ1-2; TRBD1 aligns across 7 bases. After removal of 6 bases from V and 5 bases from J, the junction contained 9 bases not matched to a gene. CDR3 length equals 14 residues. Germline lookup yields CDR1 MNHEY and CDR2 SMNVEV (reference sequence). The CDR3 protein is CASRRDSTWYGYTF. The CDR3 nucleotides are TGTGCCAGCAGGAGGGACAGTACTTGGTATGGCTACACCTTC.

The genes are TRBV18 and TRBJ2-6, with TRBD1 matching 7 bases. This CDR3 has 14 amino acids. CDR1 KGHSH and CDR2 LQKENI come from the germline V gene. Losses at the gene ends were 5 bases for V and 2 bases for J; bases not matched to a gene: 0. DNA for the CDR3: TGTGCCAGCTCAACAGGGGCTGGGGCCAACGTCCTGACTTTC. It codes for CASSTGAGANVLTF.

The CDR3 region has the DNA TGTGCCAGCAGTGATCAAGGGGCTGGAAACACCATATATTTT. It is translated as CASSDQGAGNTIYF. The chain combines TRBV2 with TRBJ1-3, with D possibly being TRBD1 (5 bases). V shed 3 bases and J shed 2 bases, with 8 bases lying between them. The length of the CDR3 is 14 residues. Per germline, CDR1 SNHLY and CDR2 FYNNEI. Filled out from reference TRBV2 and TRBJ1-3, the complete variable domain reads EPEVTQTPSHQVTQMGQEVILRCVPISNHLYFYWYRQILGQKVEFLVSFYNNEISEKSEIFDDQFSVERPDGSNFTLKIRSTKLEDSAMYFCASSDQGAGNTIYFGEGSWLTVV.

V usage is TRBV2 and J usage is TRBJ1-2; a weak D match, TRBD1 (6 bases). The V end lost 6 bases, the J end lost 5 bases, and 16 bases lay between the germline ends. There are 14 residues in the CDR3. CDR1 is SNHLY and CDR2 is FYNNEI in the germline V gene. CDR3: CASSRDTSSYGYTF. Written as DNA, the CDR3 is TGTGCCAGCAGCCGGGACACCTCCTCGTATGGCTACACCTTC. Drawing the rest from reference TRBV2 and TRBJ1-2, the complete variable domain is EPEVTQTPSHQVTQMGQEVILRCVPISNHLYFYWYRQILGQKVEFLVSFYNNEISEKSEIFDDQFSVERPDGSNFTLKIRSTKLEDSAMYFCASSRDTSSYGYTFGSGTRLTVV.

The table lists this clone with a count of one. The chain recombines TRBV19 with TRBJ1-5; 10 bases align to TRBD1. There are 17 residues in the CDR3. V was pared by 5 bases and J by 4 bases, with 11 bases of the junction left unmatched. Germline V gives CDR1 LNHDA, CDR2 SQIVND (reference sequence). CDR3 sequence reads: CASSPRQGAIGNQPQHF. CDR3 sequence (DNA): TGTGCCAGTAGTCCGCGACAGGGGGCCATTGGAAATCAGCCCCAGCATTTT.

The chain carries TRBV2 and TRBJ1-6; tentative D call: TRBD1 (6 bases). CDR3 length equals 17 residues. Trimming took off 5 bases at V and 0 bases at J, with 14 bases between the two ends. Germline V CDR1 and CDR2: SNHLY, FYNNEI. DNA of the CDR3: TGTGCCAGCAGTCACCATGACAGGAGCTCCTATAATTCACCCCTCCACTTT. Translating it yields CASSHHDRSSYNSPLHF.

This chain uses TRBV11-3 with TRBJ1-2; 8 positions agree with TRBD1. Germline trimming cut 4 bases from V and 8 bases from J; bases unmatched to any gene: 9. This CDR3 comprises 14 residues. Germline V CDR1 and CDR2: SGHNT, YENEEA. The CDR3 DNA sequence: TGTGCCAGCAGCTACTCCGGGACAGGAGTAGGCTACACCTTC. It encodes CASSYSGTGVGYTF.

The chain combines TRBV30 with TRBJ2-1; D perhaps matches TRBD2 (6 bases). Trimming removed 2 bases at V and 12 bases at J, with 17 bases between. CDR1 is GTSNPN and CDR2 is SVGIG in the germline V gene (reference sequence). There are 13 residues in the CDR3. In nucleotides, the CDR3 is TGTGCCTGGAGTTTGACCGCCGGGACTGTGCAGTTCTTC. Its protein is CAWSLTAGTVQFF.

The genes are TRBV4-3 and TRBJ2-3; 10 nucleotides align to TRBD2. After removal of 6 bases from V and 2 bases from J, the junction contained 8 bases not matched to a gene. Per germline, CDR1 LGHNA and CDR2 YSLEER. The CDR3 length is 16 residues. CDR3: CASRARLAGSTDTQYF. The DNA of the CDR3 is TGCGCCAGCAGAGCCAGACTAGCGGGTTCCACAGATACGCAGTATTTT.